A single T cell receptor (beta chain) is shown here with its context. Its antigen is unknown. These data come from a study of cytomegalovirus exposure and HLA in healthy donors. Findings and caveats of the study: Later analysis demonstrated an association between a missense DCLRE1C variant and TCR beta V- and J-gene trimming. CMV serostatus was the only immune exposure information that was available. Some TCR beta chains (around 160 of them) were listed as cytomegalovirus-associated. When a later analysis was performed, an Asian-associated ancestry cluster reportedly had fewer N-insertions than the approximately 680-donor mean.

This PCR relied on a set of 60 Vbeta primers and 13 Jbeta primers. This table comes from immunoSEQ multiplex PCR, and its TCRdb copy is limited to in-frame clones, with some not included. The table records around 130,000 clones, approximately 65% of them present only once. Germline V gene data show CDR1 as SGHTA and CDR2 as FQGNSA. Trimming removed 4 bases from V and 2 bases from J; junction bases left unmatched: 5. CDR3 length: 18 amino acids. The source of this sequence is an older woman in good health and CMV-seronegative. Sequencing was carried out using PBMCs. The chain is built from TRBV7-2 and TRBJ2-2; TRBD2 matches 15 bases. The CDR3 DNA is TGTGCCAGCAGCTACGGGACTAGCGGGGGGCATAACACCGGGGAGCTGTTTTTT. Protein: CASSYGTSGGHNTGELFF.